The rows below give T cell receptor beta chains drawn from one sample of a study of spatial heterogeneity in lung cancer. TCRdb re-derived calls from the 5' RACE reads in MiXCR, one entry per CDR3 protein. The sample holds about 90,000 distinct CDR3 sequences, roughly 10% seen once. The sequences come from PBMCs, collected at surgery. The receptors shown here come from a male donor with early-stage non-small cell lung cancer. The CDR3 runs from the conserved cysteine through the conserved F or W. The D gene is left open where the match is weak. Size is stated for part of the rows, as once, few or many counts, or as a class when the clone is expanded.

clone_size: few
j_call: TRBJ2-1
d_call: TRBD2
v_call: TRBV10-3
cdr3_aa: CAISKKREPSYNEQFF
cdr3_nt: TGTGCCATCAGTAAAAAGCGGGAGCCCTCCTACAATGAGCAGTTCTTC

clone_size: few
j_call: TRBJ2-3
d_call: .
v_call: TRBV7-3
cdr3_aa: CANLSSPDAQYF
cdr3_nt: TGTGCCAACCTGTCCTCCCCAGATGCGCAGTATTTT

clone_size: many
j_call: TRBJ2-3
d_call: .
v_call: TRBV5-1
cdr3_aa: CASSPTNRDGQDTQYF
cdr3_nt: TGCGCCAGCAGCCCAACCAACCGGGACGGGCAAGATACGCAGTATTTT

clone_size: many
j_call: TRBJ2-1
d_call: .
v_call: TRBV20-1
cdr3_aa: CSASATSSYNEQFF
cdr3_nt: TGCAGTGCTAGCGCTACAAGCTCCTACAATGAGCAGTTCTTC

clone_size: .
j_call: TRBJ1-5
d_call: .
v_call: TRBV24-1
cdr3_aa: CATSGQSNQPQHF
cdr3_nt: TGTGCCACCAGTGGACAGAGCAATCAGCCCCAGCATTTT

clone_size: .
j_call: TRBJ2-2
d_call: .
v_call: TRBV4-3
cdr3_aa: CASSQARNTGELFF
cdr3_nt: TGCGCCAGCAGCCAAGCAAGGAACACCGGGGAGCTGTTTTTT

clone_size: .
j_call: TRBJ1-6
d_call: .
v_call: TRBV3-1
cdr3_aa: CASSSVNSPLHF
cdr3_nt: TGTGCCAGCAGCTCAGTTAATTCACCCCTCCACTTT

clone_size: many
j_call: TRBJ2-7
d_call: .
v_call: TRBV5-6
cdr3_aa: CASSLGASYEQYF
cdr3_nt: TGTGCCAGCAGCTTGGGGGCCTCCTACGAGCAGTACTTC

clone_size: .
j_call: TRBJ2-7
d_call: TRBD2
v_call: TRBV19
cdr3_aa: CASPRWSGDYYEQYF
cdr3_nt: TGTGCCAGCCCGCGGTGGAGCGGGGACTACTACGAGCAGTACTTC

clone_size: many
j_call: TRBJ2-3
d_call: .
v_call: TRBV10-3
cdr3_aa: CAIMDWQGDTDTQYF
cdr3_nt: TGTGCCATCATGGATTGGCAGGGAGACACAGATACGCAGTATTTT

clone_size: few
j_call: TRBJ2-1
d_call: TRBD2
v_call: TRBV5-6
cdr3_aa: CASSFRTSGRNEQFF
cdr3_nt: TGTGCCAGCAGCTTCCGGACTAGCGGGAGGAATGAGCAGTTCTTC

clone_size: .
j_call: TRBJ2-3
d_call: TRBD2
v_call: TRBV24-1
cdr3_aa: CATSDPRGSGSLTDTQYF
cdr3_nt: TGTGCCACCAGTGACCCTCGTGGTAGCGGGAGTCTCACAGATACGCAGTATTTT

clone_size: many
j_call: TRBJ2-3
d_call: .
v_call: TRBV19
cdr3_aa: CASTNFLETDTQYF
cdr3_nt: TGTGCCAGTACCAATTTTCTAGAGACAGATACGCAGTATTTT

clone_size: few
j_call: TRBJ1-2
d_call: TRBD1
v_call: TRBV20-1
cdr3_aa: CSAMTPRDSYGYTF
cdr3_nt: TGCAGTGCAATGACACCCCGGGACAGCTATGGCTACACCTTC

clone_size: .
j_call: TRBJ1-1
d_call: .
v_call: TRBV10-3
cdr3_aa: CATSGVSETEAFF
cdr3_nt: TGTGCCACCTCCGGGGTATCAGAGACTGAAGCTTTCTTT

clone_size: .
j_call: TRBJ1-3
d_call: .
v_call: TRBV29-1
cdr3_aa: CSVEDLLTNSGNTIYF
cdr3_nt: TGCAGCGTTGAAGATCTTCTAACCAACTCTGGAAACACCATATATTTT

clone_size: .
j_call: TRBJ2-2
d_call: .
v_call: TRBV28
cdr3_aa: CASSSQNTGELFF
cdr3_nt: TGTGCCAGCAGTTCGCAGAACACCGGGGAGCTGTTTTTT

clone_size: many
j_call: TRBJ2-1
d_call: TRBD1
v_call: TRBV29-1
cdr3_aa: CSVGKGTVYYNEQFF
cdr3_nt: TGCAGCGTTGGGAAGGGGACAGTTTATTACAATGAGCAGTTCTTC

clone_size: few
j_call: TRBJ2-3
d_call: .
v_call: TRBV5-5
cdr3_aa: CASRDGTDTQYF
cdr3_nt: TGTGCCAGCAGGGACGGAACAGATACGCAGTATTTT

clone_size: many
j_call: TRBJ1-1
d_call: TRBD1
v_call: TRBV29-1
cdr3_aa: CSVAGTGVSEAFF
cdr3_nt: TGCAGCGTAGCCGGGACAGGGGTTTCTGAAGCTTTCTTT

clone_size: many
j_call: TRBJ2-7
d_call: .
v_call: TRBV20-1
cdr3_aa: CSAAGDIGAYEQYF
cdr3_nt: TGCAGTGCCGCAGGGGACATCGGCGCCTACGAGCAGTACTTC

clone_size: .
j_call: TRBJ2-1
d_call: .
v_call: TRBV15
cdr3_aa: CATSVDRASYNEQFF
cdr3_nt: TGTGCCACCAGCGTGGATCGGGCATCCTACAATGAGCAGTTCTTC

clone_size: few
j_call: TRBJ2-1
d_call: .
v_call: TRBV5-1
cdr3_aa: CASSLVGYNEQFF
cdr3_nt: TGCGCCAGCAGCTTGGTTGGATACAATGAGCAGTTCTTC

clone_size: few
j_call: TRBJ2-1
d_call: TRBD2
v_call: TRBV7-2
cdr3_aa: CASSSGAYNEQFF
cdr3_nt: TGTGCCAGCAGCAGCGGGGCCTACAATGAGCAGTTCTTC

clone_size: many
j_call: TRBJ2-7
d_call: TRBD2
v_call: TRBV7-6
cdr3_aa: CASSLSLAGYEQYF
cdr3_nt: TGTGCCAGCAGCTTATCACTAGCGGGCTACGAGCAGTACTTC

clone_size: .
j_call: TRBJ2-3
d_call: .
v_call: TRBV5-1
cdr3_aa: CASSPRGGAGTDTQYF
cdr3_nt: TGCGCCAGCAGCCCCCGTGGGGGCGCGGGCACAGATACGCAGTATTTT

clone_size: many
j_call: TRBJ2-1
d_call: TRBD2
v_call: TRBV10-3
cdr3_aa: CAISPLAGDYNEQFF
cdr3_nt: TGTGCCATCAGCCCACTAGCGGGGGACTACAATGAGCAGTTCTTC

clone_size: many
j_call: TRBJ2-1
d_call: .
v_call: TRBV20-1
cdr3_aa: CSAPRETGNEQFF
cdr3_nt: TGCAGTGCTCCCCGGGAGACTGGCAATGAGCAGTTCTTC

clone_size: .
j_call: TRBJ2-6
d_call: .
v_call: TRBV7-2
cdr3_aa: CASSVVGSGANVLTF
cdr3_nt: TGTGCCAGCAGCGTCGTGGGCTCTGGGGCCAACGTCCTGACTTTC

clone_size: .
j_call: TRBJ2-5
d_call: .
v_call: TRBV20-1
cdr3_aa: CSASHETQYF
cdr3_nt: TGCAGTGCTAGCCATGAGACCCAGTACTTC

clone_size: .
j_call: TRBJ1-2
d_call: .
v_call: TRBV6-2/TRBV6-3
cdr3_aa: CAISYGQDTNYGYTF
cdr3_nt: TGTGCCATCAGTTACGGCCAAGACACTAACTATGGCTACACCTTC

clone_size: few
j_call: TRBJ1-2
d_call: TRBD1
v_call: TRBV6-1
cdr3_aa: CASTAQQGKGFGYTF
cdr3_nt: TGTGCCAGCACGGCCCAACAGGGGAAGGGGTTTGGCTACACCTTC

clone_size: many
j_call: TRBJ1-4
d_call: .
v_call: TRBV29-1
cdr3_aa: CTVEMVGEKLFF
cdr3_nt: TGCACCGTCGAGATGGTGGGTGAAAAACTGTTTTTT

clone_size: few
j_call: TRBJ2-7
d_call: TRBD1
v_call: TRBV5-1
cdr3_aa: CASSLADRDSYEQYF
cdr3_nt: TGCGCCAGCAGCTTGGCGGACAGGGATTCCTACGAGCAGTACTTC

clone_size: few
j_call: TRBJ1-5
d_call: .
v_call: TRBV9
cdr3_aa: CASSARDSNQPQHF
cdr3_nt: TGTGCCAGCAGCGCCCGGGACAGCAATCAGCCCCAGCATTTT

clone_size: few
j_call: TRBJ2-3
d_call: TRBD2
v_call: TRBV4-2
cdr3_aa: CASSQATGTSGRADTQYF
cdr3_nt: TGTGCCAGCAGCCAAGCCACCGGGACTAGCGGGAGGGCAGATACGCAGTATTTT

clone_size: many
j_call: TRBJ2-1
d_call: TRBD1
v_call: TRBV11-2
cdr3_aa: CASSPGTGAYNEQFF
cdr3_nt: TGTGCCAGCAGCCCCGGGACAGGGGCTTACAATGAGCAGTTCTTC